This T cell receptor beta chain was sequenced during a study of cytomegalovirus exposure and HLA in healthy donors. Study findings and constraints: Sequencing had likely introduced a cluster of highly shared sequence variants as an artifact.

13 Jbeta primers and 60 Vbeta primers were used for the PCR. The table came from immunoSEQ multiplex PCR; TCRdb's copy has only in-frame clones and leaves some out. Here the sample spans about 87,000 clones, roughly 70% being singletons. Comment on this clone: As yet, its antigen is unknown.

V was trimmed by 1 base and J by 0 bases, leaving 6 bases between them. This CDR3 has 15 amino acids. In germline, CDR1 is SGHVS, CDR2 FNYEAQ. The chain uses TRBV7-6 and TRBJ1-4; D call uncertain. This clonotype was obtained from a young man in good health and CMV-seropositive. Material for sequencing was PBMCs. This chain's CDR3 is CASSLEQTTNEKLFF. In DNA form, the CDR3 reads TGTGCCAGCAGCTTAGAACAGACAACTAATGAAAAACTGTTTTTT. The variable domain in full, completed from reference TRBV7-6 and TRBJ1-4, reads GAGVSQSPRYKVTKRGQDVALRCDPISGHVSLYWYRQALGQGPEFLTYFNYEAQQDKSGLPNDRFSAERPEGSISTLTIQRTEQRDSAMYRCASSLEQTTNEKLFFGSGTQLSVL.